This T cell receptor (beta chain) was captured by sequencing in a study of PD-L1 blockade in urothelial cancer. The CDR3 is 17 amino acids. Trimming removed 1 base from V and 7 bases from J; junction bases left unmatched: 10. Germline V gives CDR1 SGHTA, CDR2 FQGNSA. Time point in this sample: peripheral blood 6 weeks after treatment start. Assay: immunoSEQ multiplex PCR; the TCRdb copy retains only in-frame clones and omits some. In the table there are under 55,000 clones, around 80% of which are singletons. The sample here was PBMCs, taken around atezolizumab (anti-PD-L1) treatment. This sequence joins TRBV7-2 and TRBJ2-2; 9 bases are a match to TRBD2. This clonotype originated in a man in his sixties with urothelial cancer. CDR3 DNA sequence: TGTGCCAGCAGCTTAGGGGCGGGAGGGCCGAGGGGCGGGGAGCTGTTTTTT. It codes for CASSLGAGGPRGGELFF.